The next 29 T cell receptor beta chains were all read from a single sample in a study of technical replicates of blood from a few donors. Method: immunoSEQ multiplex PCR; TCRdb's copy keeps in-frame clones and lacks some. The data contain roughly 80,000 clones, about 92% of them singletons. Specimen: T cells isolated from PBMCs. Receptors were obtained from a human donor in good health.

The DNA of the CDR3 is TGTGCCAGCAGCCTCGGGGTTAGCACAGATACGCAGTATTTT. This encodes CASSLGVSTDTQYF. This chain uses TRBV7-3 with TRBJ2-3; possibly TRBD2 for D (5 bases). The germline gives CDR1 SGHTA, CDR2 FQGTGA. The CDR3 length is 14 residues. V lost 5 bases, J lost 0 bases, and 9 bases lay in between.

The chain joins TRBV6-6 to TRBJ1-2; 9 nucleotides line up with TRBD1. This CDR3 comprises 13 residues. Trimming removed 8 bases from V and 5 bases from J; junction bases left unmatched: 6. The V gene's germline CDR1 is MNHNY and CDR2 SVGAGI (reference sequence). This chain's CDR3 is CASSGQGQYGYTF. The CDR3 DNA reads TGTGCCAGCTCGGGACAGGGACAGTATGGCTACACCTTC.

In DNA, the CDR3 is TGCGCCAGCAGCCAAGGCGGGGGACGGCAGGACAATCAGCCCCAGCATTTT. Amino acid sequence: CASSQGGGRQDNQPQHF. The V gene is TRBV4-1, the J gene TRBJ1-5, with D maybe TRBD1 (5 bases). This CDR3 region has 17 residues. Trimming removed 1 base at V and 3 bases at J, with 16 bases between. Germline V gives CDR1 MGHRA, CDR2 YSYEKL.

This chain links TRBV6-1 with TRBJ2-7, with a possible D match to TRBD2 (6 bases). This CDR3 has 15 residues. In germline, CDR1 is MNHNS, CDR2 SASEGT. V dropped 7 bases and J dropped 3 bases, with 19 bases sitting between them. The CDR3 region has the DNA TGTGCCAGCAACCTGGAGCGGGCGGACTACTACGAGCAGTACTTC. Protein sequence: CASNLERADYYEQYF.

The chain couples TRBV11-2 to TRBJ2-7; D is ambiguous. The CDR3 runs to 13 residues. V lost 0 bases to trimming and J lost 5 bases, with 8 bases between them. The germline CDR1 and CDR2 sequences are SGHAT and FQNNGV. CDR3 amino acids: CASSLDRAHEQYF. The CDR3, as DNA: TGTGCCAGCAGCTTAGATCGCGCTCACGAGCAGTACTTC.

This chain links TRBV5-1 with TRBJ2-3; 14 bases fit TRBD2. The CDR3 runs to 15 residues. Germline loops: CDR1 SGHRS, CDR2 YFSETQ. V trimming: 4 bases; J trimming: 6 bases; junction bases outside the gene matches: 4. The CDR3 is CASSQGTSGSDTQYF. The CDR3 nucleotides read TGCGCCAGCAGCCAGGGGACTAGCGGGAGTGATACGCAGTATTTT. Full variable domain (missing parts from reference TRBV5-1 and TRBJ2-3): KAGVTQTPRYLIKTRGQQVTLSCSPISGHRSVSWYQQTPGQGLQFLFEYFSETQRNKGNFPGRFSGRQFSNSRSEMNVSTLELGDSALYLCASSQGTSGSDTQYFGPGTRLTVL.

The sample holds a few counts of this clone. This chain connects TRBV11-2 to TRBJ2-6; weak D call: TRBD1 (6 bases). Germline V gene sequence: CDR1 SGHAT, CDR2 FQNNGV. The CDR3 has 18 amino acids. Trimming pared 4 bases from V and 0 bases from J, leaving 16 bases between. CDR3 region: CASSSIRTDYSGANVLTF. The CDR3 coding sequence is TGTGCCAGCAGCTCCATAAGGACAGACTACTCTGGGGCCAACGTCCTGACTTTC.

The chain recombines TRBV6-4 with TRBJ2-3, with unresolved D. The germline V gene encodes CDR1 MRHNA and CDR2 SNTAGT. This CDR3 spans 14 amino acids. Trimming took off 5 bases at V and 0 bases at J, with 9 bases between the two ends. CDR3: CASSTTGSTDTQYF. CDR3 in DNA: TGTGCCAGCAGTACGACTGGGAGCACAGATACGCAGTATTTT.

V usage is TRBV4-1 and J usage is TRBJ2-7; 8 nucleotides agree with TRBD1. The CDR3 consists of 16 residues. V lost 1 base, J lost 5 bases, and 10 bases stayed unmatched. CDR1 and CDR2 (germline): MGHRA, YSYEKL. The CDR3 DNA sequence: TGCGCCAGCAGCCAAGTTTTAGGGAAACAGGGGGACGAGCAGTACTTC. As protein: CASSQVLGKQGDEQYF.

The V and J genes are TRBV9 and TRBJ2-3; 8 positions agree with TRBD2. The length of the CDR3 is 14 residues. Germline loops: CDR1 SGDLS, CDR2 YYNGEE. With 3 bases clipped from V and 2 bases from J, the junction kept 2 bases outside the gene matches. CDR3 amino acids: CASSAGGATDTQYF. The CDR3 DNA is TGTGCCAGCAGCGCGGGGGGGGCCACAGATACGCAGTATTTT.

The gene calls are TRBV6-1 and TRBJ1-5, with D possibly matching TRBD1 (6 bases). Germline V CDR1 and CDR2: MNHNS, SASEGT. This CDR3 has 14 residues. The V end lost 5 bases, the J end lost 10 bases, and 18 bases lay between the germline ends. CDR3 region: CASSTPGGGYPQHF. As DNA, the CDR3 is TGTGCCAGCAGTACCCCGGGGGGCGGTTATCCCCAGCATTTT.

The chain's CDR3 is CASQTSGDSSDTQYF. The CDR3, as DNA: TGTGCCAGTCAGACTAGCGGGGATTCATCAGATACGCAGTATTTT. This chain connects TRBV28 to TRBJ2-3, with 11 bases identical to TRBD2. Germline V gene data show CDR1 as MDHEN and CDR2 as SYDVKM. The CDR3 is made up of 15 amino acids. The trim removed 9 bases at V and 4 bases at J, leaving 9 bases unmatched. Full variable domain (rest looked up from reference TRBV28 and TRBJ2-3): DVKVTQSSRYLVKRTGEKVFLECVQDMDHENMFWYRQDPGLGLRLIYFSYDVKMKEKGDIPEGYSVSREKKERFSLILESASTNQTSMYLCASQTSGDSSDTQYFGPGTRLTVL.

This clone has more than one count but fewer than ten. The chain employs TRBV28 and TRBJ2-7, with 8 bases lining up with TRBD1. The CDR3 contains 17 residues. Germline V gene sequence: CDR1 MDHEN, CDR2 SYDVKM. After removal of 4 bases from V and 7 bases from J, the junction contained 18 bases not matched to a gene. The chain's CDR3 is CASSSPGAGGRSGEQYF. The CDR3 DNA is TGTGCCAGCAGTTCCCCTGGTGCAGGGGGCCGGTCGGGGGAGCAGTACTTC. Drawing the rest from reference TRBV28 and TRBJ2-7, the complete variable domain is DVKVTQSSRYLVKRTGEKVFLECVQDMDHENMFWYRQDPGLGLRLIYFSYDVKMKEKGDIPEGYSVSREKKERFSLILESASTNQTSMYLCASSSPGAGGRSGEQYFGPGTRLTVT.

V is TRBV9 and J is TRBJ2-7, with 10 bases lining up with TRBD2. V was pared by 0 bases and J by 2 bases, with 11 bases of the junction left unmatched. In germline, CDR1 is SGDLS, CDR2 YYNGEE. The CDR3 loop spans 18 amino acids. The DNA for the CDR3 is TGTGCCAGCAGCGTAGACGATAGCGGGGGGTCTCATACCTACGAGCAGTACTTC. It translates to CASSVDDSGGSHTYEQYF. The variable domain in full, with the rest retrieved from reference TRBV9 and TRBJ2-7, is DSGVTQTPKHLITATGQRVTLRCSPRSGDLSVYWYQQSLDQGLQFLIQYYNGEERAKGNILERFSAQQFPDLHSELNLSSLELGDSALYFCASSVDDSGGSHTYEQYFGPGTRLTVT.

V gene TRBV19 combines with J gene TRBJ2-7; 8 bases align to TRBD1. CDR1 is LNHDA, CDR2 SQIVND, per germline (reference sequence). V lost 6 bases, J lost 5 bases, and 6 bases stayed unmatched. The CDR3 spans 13 residues. The CDR3 sequence: CASSRQGTNEQYF. The DNA of the CDR3 is TGTGCCAGTAGCCGACAGGGGACGAACGAGCAGTACTTC.

This clone occurred once. The J gene is TRBJ2-5, the V gene TRBV5-1; 11 bases fit TRBD2. Germline V CDR1 and CDR2: SGHRS, YFSETQ. The CDR3 sequence is 16 residues long. V shed 6 bases, J shed 1 base, and the junction held 8 bases outside the gene matches. The CDR3 is CASKVGSGGGQETQYF. The CDR3 region has the DNA TGCGCCAGCAAGGTCGGTAGCGGGGGGGGCCAAGAGACCCAGTACTTC.

The chain has TRBV6-1 and TRBJ2-1; a weak D match, TRBD2 (6 bases). V lost 4 bases and J lost 5, with 9 bases in between. CDR1 is MNHNS and CDR2 is SASEGT in the germline V gene. CDR3 size: 13 residues. The CDR3 DNA is TGTGCCAGCAGTGTGGGGGGAGACAATGAGCAGTTCTTC. This codes for CASSVGGDNEQFF.

This rearrangement joins TRBV5-4 to TRBJ2-7, with 10 nucleotides matching TRBD2. CDR3 length: 16 amino acids. CDR1 and CDR2 from the germline V gene are SGHNT and YYREEE (reference sequence). After removal of 4 bases from V and 3 bases from J, the junction contained 10 bases not matched to a gene. The DNA for the CDR3 is TGTGCCAGCAGCGCAAGCGGGGGGGCCAGTGTCTACGAGCAGTACTTC. Encoded protein: CASSASGGASVYEQYF.

This chain connects TRBV27 to TRBJ1-1; TRBD1 might be the D (5 bases). Germline V gene lookup returns CDR1 MNHEY and CDR2 SMNVEV (reference sequence). This CDR3 is 14 amino acids long. The V and J ends lost 5 bases and 2 bases respectively, with 12 bases between them. This chain's CDR3 is CASSVIRGNTEAFF. The CDR3 DNA reads as TGTGCCAGCAGTGTAATAAGGGGCAACACTGAAGCTTTCTTT.

This chain joins TRBV7-9 and TRBJ1-4, with 7 bases matching TRBD1. The V gene's germline CDR1 is SEHNR and CDR2 FQNEAQ (reference sequence). Unmatched junction bases numbered 4, after V lost 0 bases and J lost 0 bases. The CDR3 consists of 17 residues. The CDR3 sequence: CASSLASQGATNEKLFF. The DNA of the CDR3 is TGTGCCAGCAGCTTAGCCTCTCAGGGGGCAACTAATGAAAAACTGTTTTTT.

The sample holds a few counts of this clone. The chain is built from TRBV4-1 and TRBJ2-7, with TRBD1 matching 7 bases. The ends lost 0 bases at V and 7 bases at J; junction bases unmatched: 6. CDR1 is MGHRA, CDR2 YSYEKL, per germline. The CDR3 covers 14 residues. The CDR3 protein is CASSQDPYRGEQYF. Written as DNA, the CDR3 is TGCGCCAGCAGCCAAGATCCCTACAGGGGTGAGCAGTACTTC.

V is TRBV27 and J is TRBJ2-3, with 8 bases that match TRBD2. The CDR3 sequence is 16 residues long. Looked up from germline, CDR1 is MNHEY and CDR2 is SMNVEV (reference sequence). Unmatched junction bases numbered 14, after V lost 4 bases and J lost 8 bases. The CDR3 DNA reads as TGTGCCAGCAGTTCACCCGGGACTAGTGTATCCCTTACGCAGTATTTT. Translating it yields CASSSPGTSVSLTQYF.

The CDR3 is CAISPRASGSLTDTQYF. CDR3 DNA sequence: TGTGCCATCAGTCCCAGGGCTAGCGGGAGTTTGACAGATACGCAGTATTTT. This chain joins TRBV10-3 and TRBJ2-3, with TRBD2 matching 10 bases. This CDR3 is built from 17 residues. V shed 5 bases and J 3 bases; nucleotides not matched to a gene: 11. Germline-derived CDR1 and CDR2 are ENHRY and SYGVKD.

The chain is built from TRBV9 and TRBJ1-2; D gene unclear. The CDR3 sequence is 14 residues long. Trimming cost V 0 bases and J 1 base, with 7 bases left between them. Germline V gives CDR1 SGDLS, CDR2 YYNGEE. The DNA for the CDR3 is TGTGCCAGCAGCGTAGCTCCGTTTAACTATGGCTACACCTTC. Amino acids: CASSVAPFNYGYTF.

This clone appeared a single time. V is TRBV28 and J is TRBJ1-1, with TRBD1 identical over 8 bases. This CDR3 region has 14 residues. V shed 4 bases and J 5 bases; nucleotides not matched to a gene: 6. Germline lookup yields CDR1 MDHEN and CDR2 SYDVKM. The CDR3 nucleotides read TGTGCCAGCAGTTCGACAGGGGAAGGGACTGAAGCTTTCTTT. Its protein product is CASSSTGEGTEAFF. Based on the CDR3 plus reference TRBV28 and TRBJ1-1, the full variable domain is DVKVTQSSRYLVKRTGEKVFLECVQDMDHENMFWYRQDPGLGLRLIYFSYDVKMKEKGDIPEGYSVSREKKERFSLILESASTNQTSMYLCASSSTGEGTEAFFGQGTRLTVV.

This rearrangement joins TRBV6-6 to TRBJ1-5; 10 nucleotides align to TRBD1. V lost 6 bases and J lost 7; bases outside the gene matches: 6. The germline V gene has CDR1 MNHNY and CDR2 SVGAGI (reference sequence). The CDR3 has 14 amino acids. CDR3 amino acids: CASRGGTGDQPQHF. CDR3 DNA: TGTGCCAGCAGGGGGGGGACAGGGGACCAGCCCCAGCATTTT.

The V and J genes are TRBV28 and TRBJ1-1; D not certain. The germline gives CDR1 MDHEN, CDR2 SYDVKM. This CDR3 region has 14 residues. V was pared by 4 bases and J by 2 bases, with 11 bases between. CDR3 region: CASSSLLVNTEAFF. The DNA of the CDR3 is TGTGCCAGCAGTTCGCTCCTAGTAAACACTGAAGCTTTCTTT. Supplemented by reference TRBV28 and TRBJ1-1, the full variable domain reads DVKVTQSSRYLVKRTGEKVFLECVQDMDHENMFWYRQDPGLGLRLIYFSYDVKMKEKGDIPEGYSVSREKKERFSLILESASTNQTSMYLCASSSLLVNTEAFFGQGTRLTVV.

This chain links TRBV6-6 with TRBJ2-7; tentative D call: TRBD2 (6 bases). Germline V gene data show CDR1 as MNHNY and CDR2 as SVGAGI (reference sequence). CDR3 length: 14 residues. Trimming pared 6 bases from V and 2 bases from J, leaving 14 bases between. The DNA of the CDR3 is TGTGCCAGCAGGGGGGACTCCGTGACCTACGAGCAGTACTTC. This gives the protein CASRGDSVTYEQYF.

The chain uses TRBV7-9 and TRBJ2-5, with 8 positions matching TRBD1. V lost 5 bases to trimming and J lost 4 bases; unmatched junction nucleotides: 6. Per the germline V gene, CDR1 is SEHNR and CDR2 is FQNEAQ (reference sequence). CDR3 size: 14 residues. The CDR3 is CASSPQGAAETQYF. The CDR3 nucleotides are TGTGCCAGCAGCCCCCAGGGGGCCGCAGAGACCCAGTACTTC. Filled out from reference TRBV7-9 and TRBJ2-5, the complete variable domain reads DTGVSQNPRHKITKRGQNVTFRCDPISEHNRLYWYRQTLGQGPEFLTYFQNEAQLEKSRLLSDRFSAERPKGSFSTLEIQRTEQGDSAMYLCASSPQGAAETQYFGPGTRLLVL.